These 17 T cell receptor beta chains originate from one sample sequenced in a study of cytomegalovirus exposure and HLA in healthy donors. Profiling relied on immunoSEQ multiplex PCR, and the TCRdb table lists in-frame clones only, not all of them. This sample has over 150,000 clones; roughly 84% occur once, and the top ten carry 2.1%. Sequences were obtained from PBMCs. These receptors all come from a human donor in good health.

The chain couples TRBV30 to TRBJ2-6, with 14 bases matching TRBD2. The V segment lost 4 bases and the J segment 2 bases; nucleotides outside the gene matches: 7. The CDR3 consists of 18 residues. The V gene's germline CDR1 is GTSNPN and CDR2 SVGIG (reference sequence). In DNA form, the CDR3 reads TGTGCCTGGATTGGGGGACTAGCGGGAGAAGCTGGGGCCAACGTCCTGACTTTC. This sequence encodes CAWIGGLAGEAGANVLTF.

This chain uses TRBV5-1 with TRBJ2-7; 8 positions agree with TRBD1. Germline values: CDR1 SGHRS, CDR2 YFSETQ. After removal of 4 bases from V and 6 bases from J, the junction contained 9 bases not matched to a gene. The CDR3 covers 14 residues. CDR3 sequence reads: CASSLGQGPREQYF. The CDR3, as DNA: TGCGCCAGCAGCCTAGGACAGGGCCCCCGCGAGCAGTACTTC.

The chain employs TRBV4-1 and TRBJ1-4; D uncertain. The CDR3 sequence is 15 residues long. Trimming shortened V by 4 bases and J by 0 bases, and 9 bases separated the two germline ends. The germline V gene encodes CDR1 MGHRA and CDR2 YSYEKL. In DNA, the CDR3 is TGCGCCAGCAGCCGACCTACTACAACTAATGAAAAACTGTTTTTT. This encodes CASSRPTTTNEKLFF.

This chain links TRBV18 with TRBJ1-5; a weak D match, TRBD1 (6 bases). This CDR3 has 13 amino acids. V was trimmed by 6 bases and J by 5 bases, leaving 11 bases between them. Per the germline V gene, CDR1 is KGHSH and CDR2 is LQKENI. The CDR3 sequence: CASSSGVDQPQHF. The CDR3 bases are TGTGCCAGCTCGTCAGGGGTGGATCAGCCCCAGCATTTT.

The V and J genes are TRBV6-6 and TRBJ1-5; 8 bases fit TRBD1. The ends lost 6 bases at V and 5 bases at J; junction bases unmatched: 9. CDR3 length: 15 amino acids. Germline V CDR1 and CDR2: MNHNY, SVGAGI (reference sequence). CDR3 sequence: CASRVQGAGYQPQHF. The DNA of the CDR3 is TGTGCCAGCAGAGTCCAGGGGGCAGGGTATCAGCCCCAGCATTTT.

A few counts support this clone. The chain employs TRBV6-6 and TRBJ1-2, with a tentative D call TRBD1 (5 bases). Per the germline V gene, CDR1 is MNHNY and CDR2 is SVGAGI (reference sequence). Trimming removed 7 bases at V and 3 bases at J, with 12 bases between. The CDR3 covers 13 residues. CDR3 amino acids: CASTPAGDYGYTF. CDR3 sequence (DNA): TGTGCCAGCACGCCAGCGGGGGACTATGGCTACACCTTC.

The CDR3: CASSATSGDFFEQFF. The CDR3 coding sequence is TGTGCCAGCAGCGCCACTAGCGGGGATTTTTTTGAGCAGTTCTTC. This sequence joins TRBV7-2 and TRBJ2-1; TRBD2 agrees at 10 bases. This CDR3 is built from 15 residues. V lost 5 bases to trimming and J lost 9 bases; unmatched junction nucleotides: 10. Looked up from germline, CDR1 is SGHTA and CDR2 is FQGNSA.

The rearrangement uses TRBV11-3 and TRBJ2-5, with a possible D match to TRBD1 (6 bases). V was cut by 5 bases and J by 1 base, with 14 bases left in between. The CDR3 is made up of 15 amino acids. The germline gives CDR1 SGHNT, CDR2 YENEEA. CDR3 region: CASSLGAGAQETQYF. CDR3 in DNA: TGTGCCAGCAGCCTTGGGGCAGGGGCCCAAGAGACCCAGTACTTC.

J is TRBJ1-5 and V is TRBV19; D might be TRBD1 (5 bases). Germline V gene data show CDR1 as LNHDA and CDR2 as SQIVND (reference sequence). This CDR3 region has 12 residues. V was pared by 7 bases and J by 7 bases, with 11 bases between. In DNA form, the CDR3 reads TGTGCCAGTACAAGGGGATCGCAGCCCCAGCATTTT. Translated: CASTRGSQPQHF.

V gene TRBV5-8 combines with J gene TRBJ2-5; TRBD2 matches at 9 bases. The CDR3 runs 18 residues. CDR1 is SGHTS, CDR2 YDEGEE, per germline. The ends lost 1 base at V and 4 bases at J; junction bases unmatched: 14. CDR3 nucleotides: TGTGCCAGCAGCTTGAATAGCGGGAGTAGGACGGGAAGAGAGACCCAGTACTTC. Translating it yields CASSLNSGSRTGRETQYF.

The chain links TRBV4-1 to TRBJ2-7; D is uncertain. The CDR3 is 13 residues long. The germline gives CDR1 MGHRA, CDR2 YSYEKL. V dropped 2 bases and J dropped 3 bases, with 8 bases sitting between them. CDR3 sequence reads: CASSQNSYYEQYF. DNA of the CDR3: TGCGCCAGCAGCCAAAACTCTTACTACGAGCAGTACTTC.

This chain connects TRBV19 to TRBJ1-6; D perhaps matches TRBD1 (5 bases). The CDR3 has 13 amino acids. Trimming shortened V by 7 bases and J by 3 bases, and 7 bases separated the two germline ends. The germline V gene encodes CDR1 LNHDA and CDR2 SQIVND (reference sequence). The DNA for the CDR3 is TGTGCCAGTAATCAGGGCTATAATTCACCCCTCCACTTT. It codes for CASNQGYNSPLHF.

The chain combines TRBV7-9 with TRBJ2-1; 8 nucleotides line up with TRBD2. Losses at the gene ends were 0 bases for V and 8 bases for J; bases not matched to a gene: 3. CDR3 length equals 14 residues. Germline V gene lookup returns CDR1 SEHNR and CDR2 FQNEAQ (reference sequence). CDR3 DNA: TGTGCCAGCAGCTTAGCGGGCGGGGGGTATGAGCAGTTCTTC. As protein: CASSLAGGGYEQFF. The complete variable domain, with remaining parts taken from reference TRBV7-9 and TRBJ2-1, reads DTGVSQNPRHKITKRGQNVTFRCDPISEHNRLYWYRQTLGQGPEFLTYFQNEAQLEKSRLLSDRFSAERPKGSFSTLEIQRTEQGDSAMYLCASSLAGGGYEQFFGPGTRLTVL.

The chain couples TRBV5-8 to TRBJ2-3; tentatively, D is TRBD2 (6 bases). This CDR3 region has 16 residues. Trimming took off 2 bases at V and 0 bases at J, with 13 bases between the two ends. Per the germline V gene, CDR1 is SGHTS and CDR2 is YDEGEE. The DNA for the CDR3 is TGTGCCAGCAGCTTATTAGCGGAGCCTAGCACAGATACGCAGTATTTT. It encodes CASSLLAEPSTDTQYF. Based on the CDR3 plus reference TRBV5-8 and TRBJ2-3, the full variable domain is EAGVTQSPTHLIKTRGQQATLRCSPISGHTSVYWYQQALGLGLQFLLWYDEGEERNRGNFPPRFSGRQFPNYSSELNVNALELEDSALYLCASSLLAEPSTDTQYFGPGTRLTVL.

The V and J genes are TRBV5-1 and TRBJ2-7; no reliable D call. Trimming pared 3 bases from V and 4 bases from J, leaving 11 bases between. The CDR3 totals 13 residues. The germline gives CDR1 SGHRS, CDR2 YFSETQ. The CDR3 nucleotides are TGCGCCAGCAGCTCACAGAGTTTATACGAGCAGTACTTC. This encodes CASSSQSLYEQYF.

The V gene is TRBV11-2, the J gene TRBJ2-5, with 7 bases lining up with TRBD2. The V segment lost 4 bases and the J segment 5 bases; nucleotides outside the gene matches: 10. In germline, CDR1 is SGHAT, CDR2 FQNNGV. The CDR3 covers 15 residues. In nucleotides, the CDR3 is TGTGCCAGCAGCTCCATACGTCGGCGGGGGGAGACCCAGTACTTC. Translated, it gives CASSSIRRRGETQYF.

The CDR3 sequence: CASSQLAGTRGGYTF. The CDR3 DNA follows: TGTGCCAGCAGCCAACTAGCCGGGACTCGCGGAGGCTACACCTTC. J is TRBJ1-2 and V is TRBV14, with TRBD1 as a possible D gene (5 bases). V was pared by 2 bases and J by 8 bases, with 18 bases between. This CDR3 comprises 15 residues. The germline V gene has CDR1 SGHDN and CDR2 FVKESK.